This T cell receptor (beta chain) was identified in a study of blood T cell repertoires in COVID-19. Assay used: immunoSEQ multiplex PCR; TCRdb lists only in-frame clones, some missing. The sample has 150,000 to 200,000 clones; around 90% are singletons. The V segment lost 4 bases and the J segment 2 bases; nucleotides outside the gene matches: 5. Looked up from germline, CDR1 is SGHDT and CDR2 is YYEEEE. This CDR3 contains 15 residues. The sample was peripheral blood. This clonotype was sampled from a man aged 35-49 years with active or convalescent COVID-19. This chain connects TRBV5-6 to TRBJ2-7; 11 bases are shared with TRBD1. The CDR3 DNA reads TGTGCCAGCAGCGCACCGGACAGGGGGCCCTACGAGCAGTACTTC. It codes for CASSAPDRGPYEQYF.